The clone carrying this TCR beta chain showed up just once. The source of the sample is a study of blood T cell repertoires in COVID-19. V was clipped by 0 bases and J by 1 base; unmatched bases: 5. The CDR3 is made up of 16 amino acids. The germline gives CDR1 LNHNV, CDR2 YYDKDF (reference sequence). TCRdb keeps only in-frame clones here, not all; method: immunoSEQ multiplex PCR. This table holds over 200,000 clones, 87% found once. The chain employs TRBV15 and TRBJ1-1; 7 positions agree with TRBD1. The clonotype was recovered from a man aged 30 to 39 who had recovered from COVID-19. Material for sequencing was PBMCs or T cells enriched from blood (not recorded which). CDR3 nucleotides: TGTGCCACCAGCAGAGATCTGGGGACAGCGAACACTGAAGCTTTCTTT. Translating gives CATSRDLGTANTEAFF. Combining the CDR3 with reference TRBV15 and TRBJ1-1 gives the whole variable domain DAMVIQNPRYQVTQFGKPVTLSCSQTLNHNVMYWYQQKSSQAPKLLFHYYDKDFNNEADTPDNFQSRRPNTSFCFLDIRSPGLGDTAMYLCATSRDLGTANTEAFFGQGTRLTVV.